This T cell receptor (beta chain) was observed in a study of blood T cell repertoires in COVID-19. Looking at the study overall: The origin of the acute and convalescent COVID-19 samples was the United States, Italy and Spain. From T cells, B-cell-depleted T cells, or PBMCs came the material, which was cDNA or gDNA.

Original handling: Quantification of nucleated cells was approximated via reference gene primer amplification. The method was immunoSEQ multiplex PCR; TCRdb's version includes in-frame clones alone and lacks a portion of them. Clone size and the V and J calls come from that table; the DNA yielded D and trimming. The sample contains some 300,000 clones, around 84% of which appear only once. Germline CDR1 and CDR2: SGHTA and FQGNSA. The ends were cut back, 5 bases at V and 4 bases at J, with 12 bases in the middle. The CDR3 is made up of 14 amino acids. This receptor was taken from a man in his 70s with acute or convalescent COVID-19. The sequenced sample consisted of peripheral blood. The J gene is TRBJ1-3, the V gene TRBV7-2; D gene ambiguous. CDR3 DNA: TGTGCCAGCAGCCCTTGGAGATCGGGAAACACCATATATTTT. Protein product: CASSPWRSGNTIYF.